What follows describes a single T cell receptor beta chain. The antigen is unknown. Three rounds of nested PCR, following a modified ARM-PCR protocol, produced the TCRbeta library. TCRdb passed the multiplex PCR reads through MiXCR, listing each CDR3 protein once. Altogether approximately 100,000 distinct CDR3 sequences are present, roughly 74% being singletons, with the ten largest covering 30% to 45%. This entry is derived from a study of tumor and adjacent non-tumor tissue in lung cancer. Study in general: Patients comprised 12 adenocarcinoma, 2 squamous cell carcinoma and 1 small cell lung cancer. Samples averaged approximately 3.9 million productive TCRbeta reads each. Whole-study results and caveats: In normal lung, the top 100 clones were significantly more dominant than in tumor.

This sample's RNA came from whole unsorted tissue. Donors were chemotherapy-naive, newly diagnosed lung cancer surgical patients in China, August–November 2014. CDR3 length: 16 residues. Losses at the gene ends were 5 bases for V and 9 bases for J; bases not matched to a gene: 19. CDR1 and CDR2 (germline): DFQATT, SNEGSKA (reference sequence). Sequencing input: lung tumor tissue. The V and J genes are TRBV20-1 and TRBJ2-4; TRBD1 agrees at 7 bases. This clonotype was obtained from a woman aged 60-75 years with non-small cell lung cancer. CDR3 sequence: CSALDPPNDRAAIQYF. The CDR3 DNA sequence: TGCAGTGCTCTGGACCCCCCCAATGACAGGGCGGCCATTCAGTACTTC.